This T cell receptor beta chain was retrieved from a study of T cell repertoires in cytomegalovirus infection. Whole-study context: Carrying CMV and the relevant HLA type showed in public TCR beta signatures. Overall study findings and caveats: CMV carriers having the relevant HLA were flagged by cumulative public TCR beta family frequency.

As for this clonotype: Its specificity is unknown.

Using its own MiXCR run on the reads, TCRdb lists one record per CDR3 protein. This repertoire shows approximately 200,000 distinct CDR3 sequences, approximately 28% found once; its top ten account for roughly 32%. From germline, CDR1 is MNHNS and CDR2 SASEGT. With 4 bases clipped from V and 1 base from J, the junction kept 9 bases outside the gene matches. This CDR3 has 17 amino acids. The chain is built from TRBV6-1 and TRBJ1-2, with TRBD1 matching over 10 bases. The clonotype comes from a human donor in good health (CMV status not recorded). Some clones in this sample may be carry-over from other donors' samples. The sequenced sample consisted of PBMCs. DNA of the CDR3: TGTGCCAGCAGTGCCAAAGCGGGACAGGGGCATAACTATGGCTACACCTTC. Amino acid sequence: CASSAKAGQGHNYGYTF.